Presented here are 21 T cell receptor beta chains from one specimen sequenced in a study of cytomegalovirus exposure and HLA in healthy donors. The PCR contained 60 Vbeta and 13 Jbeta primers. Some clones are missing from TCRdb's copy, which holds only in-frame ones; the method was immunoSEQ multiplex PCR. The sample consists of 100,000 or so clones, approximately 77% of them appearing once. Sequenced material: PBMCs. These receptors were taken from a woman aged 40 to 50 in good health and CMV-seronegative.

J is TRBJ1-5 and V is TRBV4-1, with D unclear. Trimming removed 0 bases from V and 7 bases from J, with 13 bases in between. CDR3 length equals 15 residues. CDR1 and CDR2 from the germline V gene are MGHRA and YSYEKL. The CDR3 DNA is TGCGCCAGCAGCCAAGAAATGAGGGAGGGACAGCCCCAGCATTTT. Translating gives CASSQEMREGQPQHF.

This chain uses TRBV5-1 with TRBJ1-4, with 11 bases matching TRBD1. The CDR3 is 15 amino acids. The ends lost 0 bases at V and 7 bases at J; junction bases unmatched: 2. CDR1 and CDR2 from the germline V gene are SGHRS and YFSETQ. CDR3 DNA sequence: TGCGCCAGCAGCTTGGGTGGGACAGGGGGTGAAAAACTGTTTTTT. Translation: CASSLGGTGGEKLFF.

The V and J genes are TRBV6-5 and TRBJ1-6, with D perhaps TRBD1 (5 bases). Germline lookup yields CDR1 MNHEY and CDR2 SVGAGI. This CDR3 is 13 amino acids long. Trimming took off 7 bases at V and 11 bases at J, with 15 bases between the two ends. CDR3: CASTSRGETPLHF. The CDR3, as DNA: TGTGCCAGCACCTCGCGGGGGGAGACACCCCTCCACTTT.

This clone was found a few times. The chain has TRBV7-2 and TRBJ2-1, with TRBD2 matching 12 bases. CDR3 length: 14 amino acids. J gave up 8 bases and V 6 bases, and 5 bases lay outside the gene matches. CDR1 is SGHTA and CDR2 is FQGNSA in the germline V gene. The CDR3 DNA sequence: TGTGCCAGCAGACTTACTAGCGGGGGGCATGAGCAGTTCTTC. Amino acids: CASRLTSGGHEQFF.

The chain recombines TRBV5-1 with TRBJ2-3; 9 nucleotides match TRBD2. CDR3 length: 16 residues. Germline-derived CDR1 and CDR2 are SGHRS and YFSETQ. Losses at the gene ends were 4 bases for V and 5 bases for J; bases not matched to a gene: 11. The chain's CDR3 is CASSPAGAGGIDTQYF. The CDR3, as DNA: TGCGCCAGCAGCCCCGCCGGGGCGGGGGGGATAGATACGCAGTATTTT.

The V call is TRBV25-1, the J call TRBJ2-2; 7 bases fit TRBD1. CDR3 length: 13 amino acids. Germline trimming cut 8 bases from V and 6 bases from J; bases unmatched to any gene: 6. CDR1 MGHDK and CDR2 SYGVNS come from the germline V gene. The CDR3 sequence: CASGSTGAGELFF. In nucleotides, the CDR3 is TGTGCCAGCGGTTCTACAGGGGCCGGGGAGCTGTTTTTT.

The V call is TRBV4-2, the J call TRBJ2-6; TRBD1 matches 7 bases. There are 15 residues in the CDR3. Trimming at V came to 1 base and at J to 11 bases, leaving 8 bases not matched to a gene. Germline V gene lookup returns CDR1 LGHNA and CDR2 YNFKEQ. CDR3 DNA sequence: TGTGCCAGCAGCCAAGGACAGGGTGTCCAGGACGTCCTGACTTTC. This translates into CASSQGQGVQDVLTF.

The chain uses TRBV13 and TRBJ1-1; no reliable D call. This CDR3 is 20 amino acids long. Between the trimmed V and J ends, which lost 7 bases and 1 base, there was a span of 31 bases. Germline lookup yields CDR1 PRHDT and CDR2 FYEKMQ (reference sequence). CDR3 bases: TGTGCCAGCATTGGACCTAAGGAGGATTACGGACCTTCTCCGAACACTGAAGCTTTCTTT. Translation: CASIGPKEDYGPSPNTEAFF.

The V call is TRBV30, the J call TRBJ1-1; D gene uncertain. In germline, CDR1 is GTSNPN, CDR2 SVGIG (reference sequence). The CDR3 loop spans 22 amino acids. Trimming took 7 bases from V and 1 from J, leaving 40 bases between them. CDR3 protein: CALVHSRSPGGRSRTENTEAFF. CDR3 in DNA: TGTGCCTTGGTCCATTCTCGTAGCCCAGGAGGGAGATCTCGAACCGAGAACACTGAAGCTTTCTTT.

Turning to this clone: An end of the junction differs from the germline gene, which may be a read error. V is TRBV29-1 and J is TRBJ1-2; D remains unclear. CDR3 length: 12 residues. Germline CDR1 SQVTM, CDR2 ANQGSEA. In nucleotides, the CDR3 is TGCGGCGTTGAGGGCCAGAGTTATGGCTACACCTTC. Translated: CGVEGQSYGYTF.

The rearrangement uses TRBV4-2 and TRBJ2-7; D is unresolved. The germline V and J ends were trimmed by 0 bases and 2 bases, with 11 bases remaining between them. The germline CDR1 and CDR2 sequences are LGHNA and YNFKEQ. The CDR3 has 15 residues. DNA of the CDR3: TGTGCCAGCAGCCAAGATTCCCAATTCACCTACGAGCAGTACTTC. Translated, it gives CASSQDSQFTYEQYF.

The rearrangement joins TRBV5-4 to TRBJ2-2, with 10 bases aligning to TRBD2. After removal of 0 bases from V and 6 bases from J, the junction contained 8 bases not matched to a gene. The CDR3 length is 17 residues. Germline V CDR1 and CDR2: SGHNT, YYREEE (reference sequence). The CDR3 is CASSLEGASGGPGELFF. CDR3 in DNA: TGTGCCAGCAGCTTGGAGGGGGCTAGCGGGGGCCCCGGGGAGCTGTTTTTT. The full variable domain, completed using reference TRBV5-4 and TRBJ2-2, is ETGVTQSPTHLIKTRGQQVTLRCSSQSGHNTVSWYQQALGQGPQFIFQYYREEENGRGNFPPRFSGLQFPNYSSELNVNALELDDSALYLCASSLEGASGGPGELFFGEGSRLTVL.

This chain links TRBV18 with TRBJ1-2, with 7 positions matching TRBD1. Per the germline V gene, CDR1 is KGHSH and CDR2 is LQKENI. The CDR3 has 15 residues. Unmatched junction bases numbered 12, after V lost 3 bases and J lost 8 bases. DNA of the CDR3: TGTGCCAGCTCACCTTACCGGACAGGCGATCGAGGCTACACCTTC. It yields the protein CASSPYRTGDRGYTF.

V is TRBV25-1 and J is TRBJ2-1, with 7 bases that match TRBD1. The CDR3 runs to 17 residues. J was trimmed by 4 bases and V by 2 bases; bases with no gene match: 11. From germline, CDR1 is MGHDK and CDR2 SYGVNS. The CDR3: CASSERSTGSRYNEQFF. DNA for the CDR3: TGTGCCAGCAGTGAACGCTCGACAGGGAGTCGGTACAATGAGCAGTTCTTC.

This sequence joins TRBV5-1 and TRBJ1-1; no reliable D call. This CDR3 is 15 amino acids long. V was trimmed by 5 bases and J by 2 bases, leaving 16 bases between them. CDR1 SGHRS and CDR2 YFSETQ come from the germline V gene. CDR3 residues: CASRPGPTLNTEAFF. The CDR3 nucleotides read TGCGCCAGCAGACCGGGTCCCACCCTAAACACTGAAGCTTTCTTT.

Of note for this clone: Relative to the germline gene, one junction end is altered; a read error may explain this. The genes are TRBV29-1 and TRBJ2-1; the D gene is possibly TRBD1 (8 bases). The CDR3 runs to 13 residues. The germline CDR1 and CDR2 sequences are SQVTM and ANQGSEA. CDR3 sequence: CSGATGDYDEQFF. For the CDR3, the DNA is TGCAGCGGTGCGACAGGGGACTACGATGAGCAGTTCTTC.

As DNA, the CDR3 is TGTGCCTGCTCCCCTTGGTGGGGGGGCCTAAGCACAGATACGCAGTATTTT. Its translation: CACSPWWGGLSTDTQYF. The V gene is TRBV30, the J gene TRBJ2-3, with D possibly being TRBD2 (7 bases). The CDR3 covers 17 residues. V was trimmed by 6 bases and J by 0 bases, leaving 22 bases between them. Per germline, CDR1 GTSNPN and CDR2 SVGIG (reference sequence).

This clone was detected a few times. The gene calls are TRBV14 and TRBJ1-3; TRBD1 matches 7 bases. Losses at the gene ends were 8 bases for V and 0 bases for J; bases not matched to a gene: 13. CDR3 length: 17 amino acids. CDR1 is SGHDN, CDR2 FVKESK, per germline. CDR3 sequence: CASSRTGHPLSGNTIYF. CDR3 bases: TGTGCCAGCTCCAGGACAGGCCACCCACTCTCTGGAAACACCATATATTTT.

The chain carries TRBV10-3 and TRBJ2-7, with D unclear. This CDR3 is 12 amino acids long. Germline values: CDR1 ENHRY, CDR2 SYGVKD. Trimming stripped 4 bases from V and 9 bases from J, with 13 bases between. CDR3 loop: CAISAGVLGQYF. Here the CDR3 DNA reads TGTGCCATCAGTGCTGGAGTTTTGGGGCAGTACTTC.

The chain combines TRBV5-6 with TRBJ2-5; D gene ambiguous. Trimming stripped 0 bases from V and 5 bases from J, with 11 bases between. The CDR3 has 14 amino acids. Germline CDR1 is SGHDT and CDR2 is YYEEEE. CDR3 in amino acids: CASSLARGLETQYF. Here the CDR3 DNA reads TGTGCCAGCAGCTTGGCCCGCGGTTTGGAGACCCAGTACTTC.

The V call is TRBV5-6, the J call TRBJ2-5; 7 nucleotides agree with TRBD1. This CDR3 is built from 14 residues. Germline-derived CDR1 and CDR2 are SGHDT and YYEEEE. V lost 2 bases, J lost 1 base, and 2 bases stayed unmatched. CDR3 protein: CASSFRQGQETQYF. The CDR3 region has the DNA TGTGCCAGCAGCTTTCGACAGGGCCAAGAGACCCAGTACTTC.